These 21 T cell receptor beta chains came from one sample sequenced in a study of control samples from healthy donors and cancer patients. Libraries were prepared by immunoSEQ multiplex PCR; TCRdb keeps only in-frame clonotypes and omits some of them. In the table there are 55,000 to 65,000 clones, 87% of which are singletons. Input material: PBMCs. Every receptor here comes from an older woman with lung cancer.

The chain carries TRBV28 and TRBJ1-1, with 8 bases aligning to TRBD1. From germline, CDR1 is MDHEN and CDR2 SYDVKM. The CDR3 covers 15 residues. After removal of 6 bases from V and 5 bases from J, the junction contained 11 bases not matched to a gene. The CDR3 coding sequence is TGTGCCAGCAGCTCTGGACAGGGAATGGGTACTGAAGCTTTCTTT. Protein: CASSSGQGMGTEAFF.

The chain has TRBV28 and TRBJ1-1, with D hard to call. Per the germline V gene, CDR1 is MDHEN and CDR2 is SYDVKM. The V end was cut by 8 bases, the J end by 1 base, with 8 bases between. The CDR3 is 12 residues long. The CDR3 protein is CASHRTNTEAFF. The CDR3 DNA reads as TGTGCCAGCCATCGTACGAACACTGAAGCTTTCTTT.

This sequence joins TRBV7-9 and TRBJ1-1; D remains unclear. The CDR3 has 14 residues. Germline values: CDR1 SEHNR, CDR2 FQNEAQ (reference sequence). Trimming removed 0 bases from V and 1 base from J, with 6 bases in between. The CDR3 region is CASSLAISNTEAFF. In nucleotides, the CDR3 is TGTGCCAGCAGCTTAGCCATCTCGAACACTGAAGCTTTCTTT.

The gene calls are TRBV19 and TRBJ2-3; D possibly matches TRBD1 or TRBD2 (5 bases each). Trimming took off 4 bases at V and 2 bases at J, with 13 bases between the two ends. There are 15 residues in the CDR3. CDR1 and CDR2 (germline): LNHDA, SQIVND (reference sequence). This CDR3 is CASSRGTGATDTQYF. DNA for the CDR3: TGTGCCAGTAGTAGGGGGACCGGGGCCACAGATACGCAGTATTTT.

The rearrangement links TRBV6-1 to TRBJ1-2; D not resolved. The germline CDR1 and CDR2 sequences are MNHNS and SASEGT. The CDR3 sequence is 11 residues long. Trimming shortened V by 3 bases and J by 4 bases, and 3 bases separated the two germline ends. This CDR3 is CASSERYGYTF. CDR3 sequence (DNA): TGTGCCAGCAGTGAGCGCTATGGCTACACCTTC.

Here the CDR3 DNA reads TGTGCCAGCAGTTTGGGGGGGTGGGGCGAAAAACTGTTTTTT. Protein product: CASSLGGWGEKLFF. V usage is TRBV6-5 and J usage is TRBJ1-4, with D possibly matching TRBD1 (5 bases). V was pared by 4 bases and J by 8 bases, with 14 bases between. The CDR3 covers 14 residues. Germline values: CDR1 MNHEY, CDR2 SVGAGI.

The V gene is TRBV12-2, the J gene TRBJ1-5; the table gives TRBD1 as D, unverified against the DNA. TRBV12-2 is reported as a pseudogene. The CDR3 sequence is 16 residues long. CDR3 nucleotide sequence: TGTGCAAGTCGCTTAGAGGGGGGCAGGGGGTGGCAGCCCCAGCATTTT. Its protein is CASRLEGGRGWQPQHF.

This clone was seen a handful of times. This chain links TRBV19 with TRBJ1-2; D ambiguous. CDR1 is LNHDA, CDR2 SQIVND, per germline (reference sequence). V lost 6 bases and J lost 6, with 14 bases in between. This CDR3 is 13 amino acids long. DNA of the CDR3: TGTGCCAGTAGAAAGGACGCCGGGGATGGCTACACCTTC. Its protein product is CASRKDAGDGYTF.

By its share, this clone is medium-sized. This chain joins TRBV5-4 and TRBJ1-3, with D maybe TRBD1 (5 bases). The CDR3 loop spans 15 amino acids. Trimming pared 3 bases from V and 11 bases from J, leaving 21 bases between. Germline values: CDR1 SGHNT, CDR2 YYREEE (reference sequence). This chain's CDR3 is CASSYYDRRETSIYF. The CDR3 region has the DNA TGTGCCAGCAGCTATTATGACAGAAGGGAAACATCCATATATTTT.

In its sample, this clone was seen a few times. The CDR3 sequence is CASSIVPTGLYGYTF. The CDR3 DNA reads TGTGCCAGTAGTATAGTTCCTACGGGGCTCTATGGCTACACCTTC. The chain joins TRBV19 to TRBJ1-2; maybe TRBD1 (5 bases). This CDR3 contains 15 residues. With 1 base removed from V and 4 bases from J, the gap between germline ends came to 13 bases. Germline lookup yields CDR1 LNHDA and CDR2 SQIVND (reference sequence).

The chain joins TRBV6-6 to TRBJ2-7; 8 bases align to TRBD2. The CDR3 totals 15 residues. V trimming: 0 bases; J trimming: 4 bases; junction bases outside the gene matches: 5. Germline-derived CDR1 and CDR2 are MNHNY and SVGAGI (reference sequence). CDR3 sequence reads: CASSYSSGILYEQYF. The CDR3 DNA sequence: TGTGCCAGCAGTTACTCTAGCGGGATACTATACGAGCAGTACTTC.

The genes are TRBV27 and TRBJ1-6, with D possibly TRBD1 on 5 matching bases. The CDR3 has 15 amino acids. Trimming shortened V by 8 bases and J by 4 bases, and 15 bases separated the two germline ends. The germline gives CDR1 MNHEY, CDR2 SMNVEV (reference sequence). This CDR3 reads CASLSSRAYNSPLHF. The CDR3 DNA follows: TGTGCCAGCCTTTCTTCCAGGGCGTATAATTCACCCCTCCACTTT.

The rearrangement uses TRBV6-1 and TRBJ2-7; TRBD2 matches at 10 bases. CDR3 length equals 16 residues. After removal of 0 bases from V and 7 bases from J, the junction contained 9 bases not matched to a gene. CDR1 is MNHNS, CDR2 SASEGT, per germline. CDR3 nucleotide sequence: TGTGCCAGCAGTGAAGCGCCTAGCGGGAGAAAGGGTGAGCAGTACTTC. It translates to CASSEAPSGRKGEQYF.

The sample holds one count of this clone. The chain joins TRBV29-1 to TRBJ1-1; D call uncertain. V was clipped by 3 bases and J by 0 bases, with 11 bases between them. The CDR3 totals 14 residues. Germline CDR1 and CDR2: SQVTM and ANQGSEA. The CDR3 DNA sequence: TGCAGCGTTGAGCCGGACGGTGTGAACACTGAAGCTTTCTTT. It codes for CSVEPDGVNTEAFF.

CDR3 sequence: CATRRDREANEQFF. In DNA form, the CDR3 reads TGTGCCACCCGTAGGGACAGGGAGGCCAATGAGCAGTTCTTC. The genes are TRBV24-1 and TRBJ2-1; 9 bases match TRBD1. The CDR3 length is 14 residues. After removal of 9 bases from V and 6 bases from J, the junction contained 8 bases not matched to a gene. Germline CDR1 reads KGHDR; CDR2 reads SFDVKD.

The chain has TRBV27 and TRBJ1-1; D remains ambiguous. Germline V gene sequence: CDR1 MNHEY, CDR2 SMNVEV (reference sequence). CDR3 length: 14 amino acids. V lost 9 bases, J lost 3 bases, and 17 bases lay in between. The chain's CDR3 is CASRSGQLYTEAFF. CDR3 coding DNA: TGTGCCAGTCGCTCGGGCCAGCTCTACACTGAAGCTTTCTTT.

The chain uses TRBV30 and TRBJ2-3, with 11 bases identical to TRBD2. V was pared by 1 base and J by 4 bases, with 7 bases of the junction left unmatched. The length of the CDR3 is 16 residues. Germline CDR1 GTSNPN, CDR2 SVGIG (reference sequence). CDR3 protein: CAWSGGIAGGADTQYF. The CDR3, as DNA: TGTGCCTGGAGTGGAGGAATAGCGGGAGGGGCAGATACGCAGTATTTT.

This clone was seen more than once but under ten times. The CDR3 loop reads CASSLRQGSGTGELFF. In DNA, the CDR3 is TGCGCCAGCAGCTTACGACAGGGGTCGGGCACCGGGGAGCTGTTTTTT. The rearrangement uses TRBV5-1 and TRBJ2-2; the match to TRBD1 covers 8 bases. Per the germline V gene, CDR1 is SGHRS and CDR2 is YFSETQ. With 2 bases clipped from V and 4 bases from J, the junction kept 7 bases outside the gene matches. The CDR3 contains 16 residues. The whole variable domain, remainder taken from reference TRBV5-1 and TRBJ2-2, is KAGVTQTPRYLIKTRGQQVTLSCSPISGHRSVSWYQQTPGQGLQFLFEYFSETQRNKGNFPGRFSGRQFSNSRSEMNVSTLELGDSALYLCASSLRQGSGTGELFFGEGSRLTVL.

The V call is TRBV9, the J call TRBJ2-1, with unresolved D. V gave up 4 bases and J gave up 12 bases, with 14 bases separating them. The CDR3 is 12 amino acids. Germline V gives CDR1 SGDLS, CDR2 YYNGEE. The CDR3 DNA sequence: TGTGCCAGCAGCCCCACGGGTGGATTGCAGTTCTTC. This translates into CASSPTGGLQFF.

The genes are TRBV5-1 and TRBJ1-3, with unresolved D. V was trimmed by 3 bases and J by 7 bases, leaving 14 bases between them. This CDR3 is 14 amino acids long. Germline V gene lookup returns CDR1 SGHRS and CDR2 YFSETQ. The CDR3 is CASSSGSPPNTIYF. Here the CDR3 DNA reads TGCGCCAGCAGCTCAGGATCCCCTCCTAACACCATATATTTT.

This clone was counted once. The V and J genes are TRBV19 and TRBJ2-1, with TRBD2 matching over 16 bases. Losses at the gene ends were 5 bases for V and 10 bases for J; bases not matched to a gene: 8. The CDR3 has 16 residues. Germline V gene sequence: CDR1 LNHDA, CDR2 SQIVND (reference sequence). In nucleotides, the CDR3 is TGTGCCAGTAGTTTCTCGGGACTAGCGGGGGGGCTAGAGCAGTTCTTC. Amino acid sequence: CASSFSGLAGGLEQFF.